A single sample is the source of the 18 T cell receptor beta chains below, sequenced in a study of identical twins. TCRdb reanalysed the 5' RACE reads using MiXCR and keeps one entry per CDR3 protein. The sample holds 350,000 to 450,000 distinct CDR3 sequences, about 18% seen once. Sequencing input: naive T cells sorted from blood. These receptors were obtained from a middle-aged man in good health.

This clonotype showed up many times. V usage is TRBV11-2 and J usage is TRBJ2-3, with 11 bases matching TRBD2. Germline CDR1 and CDR2: SGHAT and FQNNGV. V dropped 8 bases and J dropped 4; count of bases not matched to a gene: 5. CDR3 length equals 14 residues. Here the CDR3 reads CASSLAGGPDTQYF. The CDR3 nucleotides are TGTGCCAGCTCGTTAGCGGGGGGGCCAGATACGCAGTATTTT.

This clonotype showed up many times. This chain connects TRBV20-1 to TRBJ2-1, with 12 bases that match TRBD2. V gave up 3 bases and J gave up 0 bases; unmatched junction bases: 9. The CDR3 runs 18 residues. CDR1 is DFQATT and CDR2 is SNEGSKA in the germline V gene (reference sequence). CDR3 coding DNA: TGCAGTGCTAGGCTTCTAGCGGGAGGGCCTCCCTCCTACAATGAGCAGTTCTTC. Its protein product is CSARLLAGGPPSYNEQFF.

Many counts were recorded for this clonotype. V usage is TRBV2 and J usage is TRBJ1-1, with no clear D. V lost 4 bases and J 0 bases, leaving 6 bases between the germline ends. Germline-derived CDR1 and CDR2 are SNHLY and FYNNEI. This CDR3 has 13 amino acids. The CDR3 sequence is CASSGRLNTEAFF. For the CDR3, the DNA is TGTGCCAGCAGTGGCAGGTTGAACACTGAAGCTTTCTTT.

With respect to this clonotype: A clone one base away is much larger, so this may be a read error. The chain is built from TRBV12-3 or TRBV12-4 and TRBJ2-1; TRBD2 might be the D (5 bases). The ends were cut back, 3 bases at V and 9 bases at J, with 12 bases in the middle. This CDR3 is 13 amino acids long. The CDR3 DNA is TGTGCCAGCAGTTTTCATCTAGGAGGTGAGCAGTTCTTC. Its protein is CASSFHLGGEQFF.

This chain uses TRBV21-1 with TRBJ2-7; the listed D gene, TRBD2, was not tested against the DNA. TRBV21-1 is tagged as a pseudogene. This CDR3 contains 15 residues. The CDR3 DNA sequence: TGTGCCAGCAGCAAAGACCGACTAGCGGGAGACGAGCAGTACTTC. It codes for CASSKDRLAGDEQYF.

The gene calls are TRBV6-2 or TRBV6-3 and TRBJ2-3; the D is unclear. Trimming took off 5 bases at V and 2 bases at J, with 11 bases between the two ends. Looked up from germline, CDR1 is MNHEY and CDR2 is SVGEGT. This CDR3 is built from 14 residues. The CDR3 DNA reads as TGTGCCAGCAGTCCAAGGACCGACACAGATACGCAGTATTTT. Protein sequence: CASSPRTDTDTQYF.

This clonotype was detected only a few times. The chain uses TRBV10-2 and TRBJ2-1; 8 positions match TRBD1. The CDR3 runs to 15 residues. CDR1 WSHSY and CDR2 SAAADI come from the germline V gene. With V trimmed by 1 base and J by 6 bases, 5 bases remained unmatched. The chain's CDR3 is CASSEFQGAPNEQFF. In DNA, the CDR3 is TGCGCCAGCAGTGAGTTCCAGGGGGCGCCCAATGAGCAGTTCTTC.

The chain carries TRBV15 and TRBJ2-1, with 10 bases lining up with TRBD2. CDR3 length equals 13 residues. V trimming: 5 bases; J trimming: 10 bases; junction bases outside the gene matches: 5. Germline V gives CDR1 LNHNV, CDR2 YYDKDF (reference sequence). Here the CDR3 reads CATSGLAGDEQFF. The CDR3 coding sequence is TGTGCCACCAGCGGGCTAGCGGGAGACGAGCAGTTCTTC.

This clonotype was detected a few times. J is TRBJ2-4 and V is TRBV6-1; D is unresolved. The CDR3 runs to 15 residues. CDR1 and CDR2 (germline): MNHNS, SASEGT. With 6 bases removed from V and 3 bases from J, the gap between germline ends came to 15 bases. The CDR3 here is CASSTPAVGKNIQYF. The CDR3 DNA is TGTGCCAGCAGCACCCCGGCAGTAGGCAAAAACATTCAGTACTTC.

This chain uses TRBV29-1 with TRBJ1-2; D ambiguous. This CDR3 is 12 amino acids long. Germline V CDR1 and CDR2: SQVTM, ANQGSEA. The V and J ends lost 4 bases and 1 base respectively, with 7 bases between them. CDR3: CSVAQINYGYTF. CDR3 coding DNA: TGCAGCGTTGCCCAGATTAACTATGGCTACACCTTC.

This clonotype showed up just a few times. J is TRBJ2-7 and V is TRBV6-2 or TRBV6-3, with a possible D match to TRBD2 (5 bases). V lost 8 bases to trimming and J lost 13 bases, with 18 bases between them. Per the germline V gene, CDR1 is MNHEY and CDR2 is SVGEGT. This CDR3 region has 11 residues. As DNA, the CDR3 is TGTGCCAGCCAGTTCCGGGATAGGGCTTACTTC. Translated, it gives CASQFRDRAYF.

This clonotype was counted a few times. The V gene is TRBV29-1, the J gene TRBJ2-1; D is undetermined. The V and J ends lost 6 bases and 8 bases respectively, with 14 bases between them. The CDR3 runs 12 residues. Looked up from germline, CDR1 is SQVTM and CDR2 is ANQGSEA. CDR3 region: CSVCADSYEQFF. CDR3 DNA: TGCAGCGTCTGCGCCGATTCTTATGAGCAGTTCTTC.

On this clonotype itself: One end of the junction does not line up with germline, which may come from a read error. The chain employs TRBV5-1 and TRBJ1-1; TRBD1 might be the D (6 bases). The CDR3 has 14 residues. Per germline, CDR1 SGHRS and CDR2 YFSETQ. For the CDR3, the DNA is TGCCCCAGCAAAGAGGACAGTCCCAACACTGAAGCTTTCTTT. This translates into CPSKEDSPNTEAFF.

This clonotype came up a few times. The rearrangement joins TRBV28 to TRBJ2-5; 8 nucleotides align to TRBD1. Trimming cost V 8 bases and J 2 bases; bases outside gene matches: 4. CDR3 size: 13 residues. Per the germline V gene, CDR1 is MDHEN and CDR2 is SYDVKM. The chain's CDR3 is CASDRGPQETQYF. DNA of the CDR3: TGTGCCAGCGACAGGGGACCTCAAGAGACCCAGTACTTC.

This clonotype was detected many times. This rearrangement joins TRBV5-1 to TRBJ2-3; D gene unclear. The CDR3 is made up of 14 amino acids. CDR1 and CDR2 from the germline V gene are SGHRS and YFSETQ. Deletions cut 3 bases from V and 6 bases from J, with 14 bases between. In nucleotides, the CDR3 is TGCGCCAGCAGCTCAGGCAGTGCCCAGGATACGCAGTATTTT. Translation gives CASSSGSAQDTQYF.

The chain employs TRBV24-1 and TRBJ2-1; D call uncertain. Trimming took off 0 bases at V and 7 bases at J, with 0 bases between the two ends. CDR1 KGHDR and CDR2 SFDVKD come from the germline V gene. This CDR3 has 11 residues. The CDR3 bases are TGTGCCACCAGTGATTTGAATGAGCAGTTCTTC. Its protein product is CATSDLNEQFF.

This clonotype was observed many times. The CDR3 DNA reads TGTGCCAGCAGTGAAGCGGTAGCGGGGGACAATGAGCAGTTCTTC. Its protein is CASSEAVAGDNEQFF. J is TRBJ2-1 and V is TRBV2; TRBD2 aligns across 9 bases. V lost 0 bases and J lost 5; bases outside the gene matches: 2. Germline V CDR1 and CDR2: SNHLY, FYNNEI. The CDR3 sequence is 15 residues long.

The chain recombines TRBV6-5 with TRBJ2-3; unclear D gene. CDR1 is MNHEY and CDR2 is SVGAGI in the germline V gene. Trimming left V 2 bases short and J 2 bases short, with 5 bases between. This CDR3 contains 13 residues. The CDR3 region has the DNA TGTGCCAGCAGTTACGATCCCACAGATACGCAGTATTTT. Its protein product is CASSYDPTDTQYF.